The 27 T cell receptor beta chains given below trace back to one sample, sequenced in a study of CD8 T cells in Susac syndrome. Reverse transcription of about 0.45 to 1 ug RNA used random hexamers. Each CDR3 protein gets one entry after TCRdb re-called the immunoSEQ multiplex PCR reads with MiXCR. This repertoire shows approximately 120,000 distinct CDR3 sequences, about 95% found once; its top ten account for 0.096%. Sequencing was performed on CD4+ T cells from PBMCs. These TCRs come from a human donor in good health.

V gene TRBV29-1 combines with J gene TRBJ2-2; TRBD2 is a possible D gene (6 bases). This CDR3 spans 10 amino acids. V was clipped by 7 bases and J by 9 bases, with 9 bases between them. CDR1 is SQVTM, CDR2 ANQGSEA, per germline. CDR3 sequence (DNA): TGCAGCGGGGGGGAGAGGGAGCTGTTTTTT. This translates into CSGGERELFF.

V is TRBV6-6 and J is TRBJ2-7; D call uncertain. CDR1 MNHNY and CDR2 SVGAGI come from the germline V gene (reference sequence). The CDR3 consists of 14 residues. Trimming cost V 3 bases and J 2 bases, with 11 bases left between them. The DNA for the CDR3 is TGTGCCAGCAGTTATGGAAGCTTAACCTACGAGCAGTACTTC. Translating it yields CASSYGSLTYEQYF.

The J gene is TRBJ1-4, the V gene TRBV7-9, with 7 bases aligning to TRBD1. In germline, CDR1 is SEHNR, CDR2 FQNEAQ (reference sequence). The CDR3 is 16 amino acids. Trimming took 5 bases from V and 3 from J; bases not matched to a gene: 9. CDR3: CASSPGSGQPNEKLFF. CDR3 DNA: TGTGCCAGCAGCCCCGGATCGGGACAGCCTAATGAAAAACTGTTTTTT.

The chain couples TRBV24-1 to TRBJ2-4, with 9 bases that match TRBD1. The V gene end was trimmed by 4 bases and the J gene end by 1 base; junction bases not matched to a gene: 4. The germline CDR1 and CDR2 sequences are KGHDR and SFDVKD. The CDR3 length is 16 residues. The CDR3 loop reads CATSERTGAAKNIQYF. In nucleotides, the CDR3 is TGTGCCACCAGTGAGCGGACAGGGGCGGCCAAAAACATTCAGTACTTC.

V is TRBV6-5 and J is TRBJ1-5; 12 bases are shared with TRBD1. With V trimmed by 4 bases and J by 4 bases, 8 bases remained unmatched. This CDR3 contains 17 residues. CDR1 and CDR2 from the germline V gene are MNHEY and SVGAGI. The CDR3 here is CASSSLPGQGANQPQHF. The DNA of the CDR3 is TGTGCCAGCAGTTCACTTCCGGGACAGGGGGCGAATCAGCCCCAGCATTTT.

V is TRBV29-1 and J is TRBJ1-5; D is ambiguous. The CDR3 extends over 15 amino acids. The germline gives CDR1 SQVTM, CDR2 ANQGSEA. CDR3 nucleotides: TGCAGTCCAGAAAACCAAACAGAGAGCAATCAGCCCCAGCATTTT. Its translation: CSPENQTESNQPQHF.

This clonotype has just a few counts. V is TRBV27 and J is TRBJ1-3; D uncertain. V was pared by 1 base and J by 1 base, with 5 bases between. CDR3 length equals 14 residues. Germline loops: CDR1 MNHEY, CDR2 SMNVEV (reference sequence). The CDR3 DNA sequence: TGTGCCAGCAGTTTATTGGGATCTGGAAACACCATATATTTT. Amino acid sequence: CASSLLGSGNTIYF.

This clonotype has a single count. This chain joins TRBV28 and TRBJ2-7; D is perhaps TRBD2 (7 bases). Trimming removed 6 bases from V and 7 bases from J, with 13 bases in between. The CDR3 loop spans 12 amino acids. The germline gives CDR1 MDHEN, CDR2 SYDVKM. The CDR3 spells CASSSGGREQYF. CDR3 nucleotide sequence: TGTGCCAGCAGCTCGGGGGGCAGGGAGCAGTACTTC.

This clonotype was found once. The CDR3 protein is CASSQDSREEGGYTF. The CDR3 region has the DNA TGTGCCAGCAGCCAAGATAGCAGGGAAGAAGGTGGCTACACCTTC. This chain connects TRBV4-2 to TRBJ1-2; possible D gene TRBD1, 5 bases. The CDR3 totals 15 residues. V gave up 0 bases and J gave up 7 bases, with 15 bases separating them. CDR1 is LGHNA, CDR2 YNFKEQ, per germline.

V usage is TRBV20-1 and J usage is TRBJ2-3; D remains unclear. The germline V gene has CDR1 DFQATT and CDR2 SNEGSKA (reference sequence). This CDR3 is built from 12 residues. V was pared by 3 bases and J by 0 bases, with 4 bases between. CDR3 residues: CSARISTDTQYF. DNA for the CDR3: TGCAGTGCTAGGATTAGCACAGATACGCAGTATTTT.

The chain combines TRBV12-3 or TRBV12-4 with TRBJ2-7, with 9 bases matching TRBD1. The CDR3 is made up of 15 amino acids. With 7 bases clipped from V and 3 bases from J, the junction kept 10 bases outside the gene matches. CDR3 in DNA: TGTGCCAGCACTAACGCCGGGACAGGGAGCTACGAGCAGTACTTC. Protein product: CASTNAGTGSYEQYF.

The rearrangement links TRBV20-1 to TRBJ2-7, with 8 nucleotides matching TRBD2. CDR3 length: 15 residues. The trim removed 3 bases at V and 3 bases at J, leaving 10 bases unmatched. Germline-derived CDR1 and CDR2 are DFQATT and SNEGSKA (reference sequence). The DNA of the CDR3 is TGCAGTGCTAGTAATGTCCAGCGGGGGCACTACGAGCAGTACTTC. It yields the protein CSASNVQRGHYEQYF.

The chain carries TRBV9 and TRBJ2-5; 9 bases line up with TRBD2. Germline CDR1 and CDR2: SGDLS and YYNGEE. The CDR3 spans 16 residues. The J segment lost 4 bases and the V segment lost 4 bases, leaving 11 bases of the junction unmatched. CDR3 sequence reads: CASSFGASGGTETQYF. Written as DNA, the CDR3 is TGTGCCAGCAGCTTCGGGGCCAGCGGGGGGACAGAGACCCAGTACTTC.

The chain carries TRBV27 and TRBJ2-4, with D possibly matching TRBD2 (5 bases). The CDR3 sequence is 17 residues long. Germline V gives CDR1 MNHEY, CDR2 SMNVEV (reference sequence). The ends were cut back, 2 bases at V and 1 base at J, with 15 bases in the middle. For the CDR3, the DNA is TGTGCCAGCAGTTTAATGAAAGAGGGTGGGGCCAAAAACATTCAGTACTTC. Its translation is CASSLMKEGGAKNIQYF.

The V gene is TRBV25-1, the J gene TRBJ2-7, with unresolved D. Germline CDR1 and CDR2: MGHDK and SYGVNS. The V end lost 5 bases, the J end lost 6 bases, and 20 bases lay between the germline ends. This CDR3 is 15 amino acids long. This CDR3 is CASSSQGLTSTEQYF. In DNA form, the CDR3 reads TGTGCCAGCAGTTCTCAAGGGTTGACCAGTACCGAGCAGTACTTC.

The chain couples TRBV7-3 to TRBJ1-6; perhaps TRBD1 as D (5 bases). The CDR3 sequence is 15 residues long. V was pared by 4 bases and J by 7 bases, with 14 bases between. The germline V gene has CDR1 SGHTA and CDR2 FQGTGA. For the CDR3, the DNA is TGTGCCAGCAGCTCCCTGGGGGTGGGCAATTCACCCCTCCACTTT. Protein product: CASSSLGVGNSPLHF. The whole variable domain, remainder taken from reference TRBV7-3 and TRBJ1-6, is GAGVSQTPSNKVTEKGKYVELRCDPISGHTALYWYRQSLGQGPEFLIYFQGTGAADDSGLPNDRFFAVRPEGSVSTLKIQRTERGDSAVYLCASSSLGVGNSPLHFGNGTRLTVT.

V gene TRBV24-1 combines with J gene TRBJ2-1; 16 bases are a match to TRBD2. The CDR3 loop spans 17 amino acids. CDR1 and CDR2 (germline): KGHDR, SFDVKD. The J segment lost 11 bases and the V segment lost 3 bases, leaving 9 bases of the junction unmatched. As DNA, the CDR3 is TGTGCCACCAGTGATCCGCTGGGGACTAGCGGGGGGGCTCAGCAGTTCTTC. It translates to CATSDPLGTSGGAQQFF.

The chain uses TRBV28 and TRBJ1-1, with 10 bases that match TRBD1. Losses at the gene ends were 10 bases for V and 5 bases for J; bases not matched to a gene: 10. Germline V gene data show CDR1 as MDHEN and CDR2 as SYDVKM. This CDR3 region has 14 residues. This CDR3 is CAIVRDRGGTEAFF. The CDR3, as DNA: TGTGCCATAGTCCGGGACAGGGGTGGAACTGAAGCTTTCTTT.

The J gene is TRBJ1-4, the V gene TRBV29-1; D ambiguous. Germline V gives CDR1 SQVTM, CDR2 ANQGSEA. The V end lost 3 bases, the J end lost 4 bases, and 9 bases lay between the germline ends. CDR3 length: 13 residues. CDR3 coding DNA: TGCAGCGTTGAGAGTCAGGTTAATGAAAAACTGTTTTTT. Protein sequence: CSVESQVNEKLFF. The full variable domain, in which reference TRBV29-1 and TRBJ1-4 provide the parts outside the CDR3, is SAVISQKPSRDICQRGTSLTIQCQVDSQVTMMFWYRQQPGQSLTLIATANQGSEATYESGFVIDKFPISRPNLTFSTLTVSNMSPEDSSIYLCSVESQVNEKLFFGSGTQLSVL.

This clonotype was found once. The genes are TRBV28 and TRBJ1-4; a possible D gene is TRBD1 (6 bases). Per germline, CDR1 MDHEN and CDR2 SYDVKM. Between the trimmed V and J ends, which lost 5 bases and 6 bases, there was a span of 16 bases. This CDR3 contains 15 residues. The CDR3 DNA reads TGTGCCAGCAGTGAACGGGGGGCAGAGCATGAAAAACTGTTTTTT. Amino acid sequence: CASSERGAEHEKLFF. Using reference TRBV28 and TRBJ1-4 for the parts outside the CDR3, the full variable domain is DVKVTQSSRYLVKRTGEKVFLECVQDMDHENMFWYRQDPGLGLRLIYFSYDVKMKEKGDIPEGYSVSREKKERFSLILESASTNQTSMYLCASSERGAEHEKLFFGSGTQLSVL.

The rearrangement joins TRBV7-8 to TRBJ2-7, with D perhaps TRBD2 (6 bases). CDR1 and CDR2 (germline): SGHVS, FQNEAQ. The CDR3 totals 15 residues. V lost 5 bases and J 4 bases, leaving 18 bases between the germline ends. In DNA form, the CDR3 reads TGTGCCAGCAGCCCCCGTCTCCGGGAGAGGTACGAGCAGTACTTC. This codes for CASSPRLRERYEQYF.

The chain uses TRBV7-9 and TRBJ2-7; the D is unclear. The V and J ends lost 3 bases and 0 bases respectively, with 3 bases between them. The CDR3 covers 12 residues. CDR1 is SEHNR, CDR2 FQNEAQ, per germline (reference sequence). The CDR3 region is CASSFSSYEQYF. In DNA form, the CDR3 reads TGTGCCAGCAGCTTTAGCTCCTACGAGCAGTACTTC.

The CDR3 nucleotides read TGTGCCTGGAGTAAGGGAACGAACACCGGGGAGCTGTTTTTT. The encoded protein is CAWSKGTNTGELFF. V and J are TRBV30 and TRBJ2-2; D gene uncertain. V was cut by 2 bases and J by 0 bases, with 7 bases left in between. Germline assignment: CDR1 GTSNPN and CDR2 SVGIG (reference sequence). This CDR3 is 14 amino acids long. The whole variable domain, remainder taken from reference TRBV30 and TRBJ2-2, is SQTIHQWPATLVQPVGSPLSLECTVEGTSNPNLYWYRQAAGRGLQLLFYSVGIGQISSEVPQNLSASRPQDRQFILSSKKLLLSDSGFYLCAWSKGTNTGELFFGEGSRLTVL.

This clonotype appeared once. The chain joins TRBV20-1 to TRBJ1-5; D not resolved. With 0 bases removed from V and 1 base from J, the gap between germline ends came to 7 bases. This CDR3 contains 14 residues. Germline CDR1 is DFQATT and CDR2 is SNEGSKA (reference sequence). The CDR3 region has the DNA TGCAGTGCTAGAGATTTTCCCAGCAATCAGCCCCAGCATTTT. It is translated as CSARDFPSNQPQHF.

This clonotype was detected once. The chain uses TRBV12-3 or TRBV12-4 and TRBJ1-5; maybe TRBD1 (6 bases). CDR3 length equals 13 residues. Trimming removed 7 bases from V and 2 bases from J, with 9 bases in between. The CDR3 sequence is CASTEGGNQPQHF. The CDR3 DNA reads TGTGCCAGCACCGAGGGGGGCAATCAGCCCCAGCATTTT.

V gene TRBV23-1 combines with J gene TRBJ1-5, with D hard to call. TRBV23-1 is an ORF, and what it does is uncertain. V lost 0 bases to trimming and J lost 2 bases, with 14 bases between them. The CDR3 runs to 17 residues. CDR3 in amino acids: CASSQSKRMRCNQPQHF. CDR3 nucleotides: TGCGCCAGCAGTCAATCGAAGAGGATGAGGTGCAATCAGCCCCAGCATTTT.

J is TRBJ1-1 and V is TRBV6-5; weak D call: TRBD1 (5 bases). Germline V gene lookup returns CDR1 MNHEY and CDR2 SVGAGI. CDR3 length: 14 amino acids. V was clipped by 2 bases and J by 6 bases, with 13 bases between them. CDR3 sequence reads: CASSYRKQVAEAFF. The DNA for the CDR3 is TGTGCCAGCAGTTACCGTAAACAGGTGGCTGAAGCTTTCTTT.